This T cell receptor beta chain was recovered during a study of graft-versus-host responses after intestinal transplantation. The overall study: Anti-thymocyte globulin induction, then tacrolimus and steroids for approximately 3 years, went to all recipients. The study's findings and limits: Some GvH clones were seen earlier in gut or blood, suggesting intestinal origin. Levels of circulating GvH clones at their peak were associated with early post-transplant HvG declines.

Assay: immunoSEQ multiplex PCR; the TCRdb copy retains only in-frame clones and omits some. The sample contains some 19,000 clones, about 43% of which appear only once. The trim removed 6 bases at V and 0 bases at J, leaving 13 bases unmatched. The CDR3 contains 19 residues. Germline CDR1 LNHNV, CDR2 YYDKDF (reference sequence). Irradiated stimulators labeled with violet dye, approximately 200,000 in number, were plated with approximately 200,000 CFSE-labeled responders. Post-reaction, proliferating CD3+CD4+ and CD3+CD8+ responders (CFSE-low) were sorted. The chain carries TRBV15 and TRBJ2-2; 10 bases are a match to TRBD2. The sample consisted of alloreactive CD8+ T cells from a mixed lymphocyte reaction culture, taken before intestinal transplant. Subset indicated: CFSE-low proliferating T cells sorted from approximately 6-day pre-transplant mixed lymphocyte reaction (GvH or HvG direction). This sequence was found in a human patient who received an intestinal transplant. CDR3 amino acids: CATRTTLELAGTNTGELFF. The CDR3 DNA reads as TGTGCCACCAGAACGACGCTGGAACTAGCGGGGACGAACACCGGGGAGCTGTTTTTT.